A selection of T cell receptor beta chains follows, all from one sample in a study of cytomegalovirus exposure and HLA in healthy donors. Repertoires were generated with immunoSEQ multiplex PCR, while TCRdb's copy carries only in-frame clones and drops some. The sample includes tens of thousands of clones, approximately 86% of them seen just once. The sequenced material came from PBMCs. The origin of the receptors is a woman aged 18-29 years in good health and CMV-seropositive. CDR3s leave out the opening cysteine and the closing phenylalanine or tryptophan.

TRBV7-3,TRBJ2-3,ASSSLVGGGTDTQY
TRBV6-5,TRBJ2-7,ASSSQRTYEQY
TRBV19,TRBJ1-2,ASRSPGKDGYT
TRBV19,TRBJ2-7,ASSLAGGPVDEQY
TRBV7-9,TRBJ1-6,ASSHGGAGATSPLH
TRBV7-3,TRBJ2-3,ASSPLAGGPGGDTQY
TRBV5-4,.,ASSFRDTTYEQY
TRBV5-1,TRBJ2-7,ASSLSTRSQATDEQY
TRBV30,TRBJ1-3,AWSDNRRNTIY
TRBV13,TRBJ2-1,ASSSLPGLARGNEQF
TRBV7-2,TRBJ2-7,ASSFPSTGSYEQY
TRBV19,TRBJ2-3,ASSSGLSDTQY
TRBV15,TRBJ1-5,ATSRDRGQGDQPQH
TRBV6-1,TRBJ2-2,ASRHGELF
TRBV28,TRBJ2-1,ASSRRTGSSYNEQF
TRBV5-1,TRBJ2-3,ASSPSLAGVTDTQY
TRBV9,TRBJ2-7,ASSVTGSSYEQY
TRBV7-2,TRBJ2-7,ASSLAAAGEQY
TRBV10-3,TRBJ1-2,AISESGAGSGYT
TRBV30,TRBJ1-3,AWSDSHSGNTIY
TRBV5-4,TRBJ1-1,ASSREQGRGSTEAF
TRBV7-9,TRBJ2-7,ASSFDRSEQY
TRBV30,TRBJ2-3,AWSVMRFAATDTQY
TRBV2,TRBJ1-1,ASFEGRENTEAF
TRBV19,TRBJ2-1,ASRSIRGLAGGRTGGEQF
TRBV19,TRBJ2-1,ASSQLHPYNEQF
TRBV5-1,TRBJ2-5,ASSLAGRSETQY
TRBV11-3,TRBJ2-3,ASSGRGPDTDTQY
TRBV6-5,TRBJ2-5,ASSSWGGRKYGQY
TRBV7-9,TRBJ1-6,SSSPDGGGPLH
TRBV11-2,TRBJ2-1,ASMLDRGNWNEQF
TRBV7-8,TRBJ1-2,ASSLTSPLGADNYGYT
TRBV5-5,TRBJ2-5,ASSAGDRGARETQY
TRBV28,.,ASSPGQPNEQY
TRBV28,TRBJ2-7,ASSPTVTGQY
TRBV4-2,TRBJ1-4,ASSQDQGVGEKLF
TRBV9,TRBJ2-7,ASSGYGTGIMSEQY
TRBV12-5,TRBJ1-3,ASGLKDIGVRGNTIY
TRBV7-5,TRBJ2-2,ARRNQGERAGELF
TRBV15,TRBJ1-3,ATSAGWSEERNTIY
TRBV28,TRBJ2-5,ASSNYRGETQY
TRBV15,TRBJ1-4,ATSRALQGSNEKLF
TRBV18,TRBJ2-2,ASSPRQGGTGELF
TRBV4-3,TRBJ2-7,ASSLTGDTYEQY
TRBV7-9,TRBJ1-5,SSSLGSGFQPQH
TRBV6-5,TRBJ2-7,ASRVGTALPYEQY
TRBV19,TRBJ1-2,ASSNRENGYT
TRBV10-3,TRBJ2-3,AISESIGGGDTQY
TRBV7-2,TRBJ2-1,ASSLSSGRSSYNEQF
TRBV7-2,TRBJ1-2,ASSLERGANYGYT
TRBV5-1,TRBJ2-2,ASSERAGQNTGELF
TRBV27,TRBJ1-1,ASSPSTGRQDTEAF
TRBV5-4,TRBJ1-1,ASSQTGLNTEAF
TRBV5-1,TRBJ2-4,ASSAGTMAKNIQY
TRBV7-6,TRBJ2-1,ASSLAPGLSDNEQF
TRBV7-2,TRBJ2-1,ASSSSSSGPPWGEQF
TRBV6-4,TRBJ2-1,ASSHMGSGSFNEQF
TRBV7-6,TRBJ1-2,ASSQDTTGAEYGYT